The 16 T cell receptor beta chains in this list originate from one sample, sequenced in a study of response to subunit inactivated influenza vaccine. TCRdb ran MiXCR on the RT-PCR reads and lists one entry per CDR3 protein. Of 300,000 to 350,000 distinct CDR3 sequences listed, approximately 23% were seen once; the top ten hold about 9.3%. Sequenced here: PBMCs from blood, sampled less than 22 months after vaccination. These receptor sequences come from a man aged 50-75 years who received an inactivated influenza vaccine.

The table lists this clonotype with a few counts. The rearrangement uses TRBV9 and TRBJ1-5; D gene unclear. The CDR3 totals 15 residues. Trimming left V 0 bases short and J 1 base short, with 8 bases between. Per germline, CDR1 SGDLS and CDR2 YYNGEE. The CDR3 region has the DNA TGTGCCAGCAGCGTAGGATCAGCAAGCAATCAGCCCCAGCATTTT. It encodes CASSVGSASNQPQHF.

The chain joins TRBV5-1 to TRBJ2-3; 7 nucleotides align to TRBD1. CDR3 size: 16 residues. Trimming at V came to 4 bases and at J to 6 bases, leaving 14 bases not matched to a gene. Germline V gene lookup returns CDR1 SGHRS and CDR2 YFSETQ. The CDR3 sequence is CASSTGQVAGADTQYF. CDR3 coding DNA: TGCGCCAGCAGCACAGGACAGGTCGCGGGTGCGGATACGCAGTATTTT. Looking up the rest from reference TRBV5-1 and TRBJ2-3 gives the full variable domain: KAGVTQTPRYLIKTRGQQVTLSCSPISGHRSVSWYQQTPGQGLQFLFEYFSETQRNKGNFPGRFSGRQFSNSRSEMNVSTLELGDSALYLCASSTGQVAGADTQYFGPGTRLTVL.

The chain links TRBV4-1 to TRBJ2-3, with TRBD2 matching over 8 bases. The CDR3 length is 16 residues. The germline V gene encodes CDR1 MGHRA and CDR2 YSYEKL. V lost 0 bases, J lost 4 bases, and 6 bases stayed unmatched. The CDR3 reads CASSQDSGGDPDTQYF. The CDR3 DNA sequence: TGCGCCAGCAGCCAAGACTCGGGAGGGGACCCAGATACGCAGTATTTT.

This rearrangement joins TRBV18 to TRBJ1-2, with 8 bases identical to TRBD1. The V gene's germline CDR1 is KGHSH and CDR2 LQKENI. CDR3 size: 17 residues. The V and J ends lost 0 bases and 6 bases, in that order; junction bases with no gene match: 12. CDR3 protein: CASSPPLLTGVGHGYTF. The CDR3 DNA sequence: TGTGCCAGCTCACCACCGCTCTTGACAGGGGTCGGGCATGGCTACACCTTC.

This clonotype turned up a few times. The J gene is TRBJ2-1, the V gene TRBV10-3; 11 bases map to TRBD2. Trimming took 6 bases from V and 5 from J; bases not matched to a gene: 9. There are 16 residues in the CDR3. The germline V gene has CDR1 ENHRY and CDR2 SYGVKD. The CDR3 region has the DNA TGTGCCATCAGGGACGGGACTAGCGGTAAACACAATGAGCAGTTCTTC. As protein: CAIRDGTSGKHNEQFF.

This clonotype was recorded a few times. The V call is TRBV7-9, the J call TRBJ1-1; D possibly corresponds to TRBD1 (6 bases). The CDR3 has 12 amino acids. Germline loops: CDR1 SEHNR, CDR2 FQNEAQ (reference sequence). Trimming took 2 bases from V and 8 from J, leaving 9 bases between them. CDR3 in DNA: TGTGCCAGCAGCTTATCAGGACAGGAAGCTTTCTTT. Encoded protein: CASSLSGQEAFF. The variable domain in full, with the rest retrieved from reference TRBV7-9 and TRBJ1-1, is DTGVSQNPRHKITKRGQNVTFRCDPISEHNRLYWYRQTLGQGPEFLTYFQNEAQLEKSRLLSDRFSAERPKGSFSTLEIQRTEQGDSAMYLCASSLSGQEAFFGQGTRLTVV.

The J gene is TRBJ1-1, the V gene TRBV29-1; 11 nucleotides match TRBD1. The germline gives CDR1 SQVTM, CDR2 ANQGSEA. Trimming cost V 3 bases and J 11 bases; bases outside gene matches: 32. This CDR3 is 21 amino acids long. CDR3 nucleotide sequence: TGCAGCGTTGAGCCGACGCCATGGGACAGGGGGTACGGGGCCGCGGCGTATGGGGCTTTCTTT. It specifies CSVEPTPWDRGYGAAAYGAFF.

The chain is built from TRBV5-5 and TRBJ1-3, with D uncertain. Germline V gene sequence: CDR1 SGHKS, CDR2 YYEKEE (reference sequence). The CDR3 is 17 residues long. Trimming left V 5 bases short and J 0 bases short, with 18 bases between. The CDR3 protein is CASSLAGRFFSGNTIYF. CDR3 nucleotides: TGTGCCAGCAGTCTCGCGGGCCGGTTTTTCTCTGGAAACACCATATATTTT.

This clonotype was counted between two and nine times. The CDR3 loop is CASSWPRLTPLSYNEQFF. DNA of the CDR3: TGCGCCAGCAGCTGGCCTAGACTGACACCTCTTTCCTACAATGAGCAGTTCTTC. The V gene is TRBV5-1, the J gene TRBJ2-1; D is unclear. The V end was cut by 3 bases, the J end by 1 base, with 20 bases between. The CDR3 sequence is 18 residues long. The V gene's germline CDR1 is SGHRS and CDR2 YFSETQ.

The chain couples TRBV5-5 to TRBJ1-4; possibly TRBD1 for D (5 bases). Germline lookup yields CDR1 SGHKS and CDR2 YYEKEE (reference sequence). The CDR3 is made up of 13 amino acids. Trimming took 4 bases from V and 4 from J, leaving 8 bases between them. The CDR3 DNA is TGTGCCAGCAGCGACAGACTTAATGAAAAACTGTTTTTT. It translates to CASSDRLNEKLFF.

A few counts support this clonotype. The chain employs TRBV30 and TRBJ2-7; D ambiguous. The CDR3 covers 13 residues. Germline values: CDR1 GTSNPN, CDR2 SVGIG (reference sequence). Trimming stripped 3 bases from V and 6 bases from J, with 15 bases between. This CDR3 is CAWRSVRRGEQYF. The CDR3 region has the DNA TGTGCCTGGAGGTCGGTTCGCCGTGGCGAGCAGTACTTC.

Turning to this clonotype: Relative to the germline gene, one junction end is altered; a read error may explain this. This sequence joins TRBV7-7 and TRBJ2-7, with 8 bases that match TRBD1. In germline, CDR1 is SSHAT, CDR2 FNYEAQ (reference sequence). The CDR3 has 13 residues. The CDR3 nucleotides read TGTGCTAGCAGCCGAGTCCAGGGGGCCGAGCAGTACTTC. Translation: CASSRVQGAEQYF.

This chain uses TRBV28 with TRBJ2-4, with D perhaps matching TRBD1 (6 bases). V shed 2 bases and J shed 3 bases, with 11 bases lying between them. CDR1 is MDHEN and CDR2 is SYDVKM in the germline V gene. CDR3 length: 15 residues. The CDR3 region is CASSLPGAGKNIQYF. The CDR3 bases are TGTGCCAGCAGTTTACCAGGGGCCGGCAAAAACATTCAGTACTTC.

The chain uses TRBV20-1 and TRBJ2-1; a possible D gene is TRBD1 (5 bases). This CDR3 has 14 amino acids. Germline CDR1 is DFQATT and CDR2 is SNEGSKA (reference sequence). Trimming removed 2 bases at V and 8 bases at J, with 16 bases between. Written as DNA, the CDR3 is TGCAGTGCTAGATCCCCAGGGCTTGGGGATGAGCAGTTCTTC. Amino acid sequence: CSARSPGLGDEQFF.

Note on this clonotype: With a much larger clone just one base away, this may be a read error. The chain couples TRBV5-6 to TRBJ1-1; no definite D call. The CDR3 covers 12 residues. Looked up from germline, CDR1 is SGHDT and CDR2 is YYEEEE. In DNA form, the CDR3 reads TGTGCCAGCAGCATAATTAACACTCAAGCTTTCTTT. Translating gives CASSIINTQAFF.

The table lists this clonotype with a few counts. J is TRBJ1-1 and V is TRBV2; D perhaps matches TRBD1 (5 bases). The CDR3 has 12 amino acids. Germline assignment: CDR1 SNHLY and CDR2 FYNNEI. The V end was cut by 3 bases, the J end by 6 bases, with 8 bases between. DNA for the CDR3: TGTGCCAGCAGTGAGGGAGGGGCTGAAGCTTTCTTT. It is translated as CASSEGGAEAFF. Using reference TRBV2 and TRBJ1-1 for the parts outside the CDR3, the full variable domain is EPEVTQTPSHQVTQMGQEVILRCVPISNHLYFYWYRQILGQKVEFLVSFYNNEISEKSEIFDDQFSVERPDGSNFTLKIRSTKLEDSAMYFCASSEGGAEAFFGQGTRLTVV.